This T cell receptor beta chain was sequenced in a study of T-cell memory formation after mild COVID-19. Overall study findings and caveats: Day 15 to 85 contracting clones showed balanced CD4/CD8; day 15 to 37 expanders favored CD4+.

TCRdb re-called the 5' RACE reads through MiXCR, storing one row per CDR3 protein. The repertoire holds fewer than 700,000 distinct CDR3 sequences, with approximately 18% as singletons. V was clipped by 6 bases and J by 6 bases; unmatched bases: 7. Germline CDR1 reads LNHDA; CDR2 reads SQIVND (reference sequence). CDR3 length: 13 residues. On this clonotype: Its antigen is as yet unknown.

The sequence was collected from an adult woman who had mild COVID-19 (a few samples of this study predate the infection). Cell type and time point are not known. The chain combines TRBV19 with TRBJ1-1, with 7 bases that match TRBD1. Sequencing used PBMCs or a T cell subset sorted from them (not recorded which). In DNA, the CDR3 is TGTGCCAGTAGATCGACAGGGTCTTCTGAAGCTTTCTTT. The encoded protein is CASRSTGSSEAFF.